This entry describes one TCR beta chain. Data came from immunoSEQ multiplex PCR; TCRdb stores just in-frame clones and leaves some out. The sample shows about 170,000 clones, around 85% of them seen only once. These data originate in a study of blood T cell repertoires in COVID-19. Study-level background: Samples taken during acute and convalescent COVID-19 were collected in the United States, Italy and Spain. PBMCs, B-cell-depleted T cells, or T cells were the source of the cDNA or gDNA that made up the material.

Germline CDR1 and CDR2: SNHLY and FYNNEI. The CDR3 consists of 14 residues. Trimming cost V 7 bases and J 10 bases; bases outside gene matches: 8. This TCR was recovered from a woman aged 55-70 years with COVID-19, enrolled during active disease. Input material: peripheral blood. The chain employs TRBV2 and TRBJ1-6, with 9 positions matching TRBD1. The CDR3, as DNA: TGTGCCAGCATTCTACAGGGGGCAGGGTCACCCCTCCACTTT. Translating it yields CASILQGAGSPLHF.